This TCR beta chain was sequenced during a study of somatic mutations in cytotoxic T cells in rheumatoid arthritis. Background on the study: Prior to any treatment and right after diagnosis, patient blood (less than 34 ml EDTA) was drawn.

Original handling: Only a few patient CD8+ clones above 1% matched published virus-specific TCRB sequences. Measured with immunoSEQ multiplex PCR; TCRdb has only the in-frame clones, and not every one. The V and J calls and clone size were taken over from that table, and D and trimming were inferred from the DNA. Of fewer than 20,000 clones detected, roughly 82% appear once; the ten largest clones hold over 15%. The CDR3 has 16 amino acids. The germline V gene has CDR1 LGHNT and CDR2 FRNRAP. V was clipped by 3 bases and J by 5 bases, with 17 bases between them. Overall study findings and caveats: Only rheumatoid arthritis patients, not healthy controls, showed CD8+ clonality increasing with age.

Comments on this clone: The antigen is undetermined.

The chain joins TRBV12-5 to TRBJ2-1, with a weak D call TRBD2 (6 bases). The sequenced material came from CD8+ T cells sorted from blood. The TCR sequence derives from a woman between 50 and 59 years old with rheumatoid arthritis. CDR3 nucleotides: TGTGCTAGTGGTTTTAATCCACCGGGACTTCACAATGAGCAGTTCTTC. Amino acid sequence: CASGFNPPGLHNEQFF.